The present T cell receptor beta chain was sequenced within a study of T-cell memory formation after mild COVID-19. CDR3 length: 15 residues. Germline loops: CDR1 LGHDT, CDR2 YNNKEL (reference sequence). Trimming stripped 7 bases from V and 0 bases from J, with 13 bases between. TCRdb recomputed calls from the 5' RACE reads with MiXCR, one row per CDR3 protein. The table lists approximately 480,000 distinct CDR3 sequences, 15% to 20% of them singletons. The sequence derives from an adult woman who had mild COVID-19 (a few samples of this study predate the infection). Cell type and time point are not known. The gene calls are TRBV3-1 and TRBJ1-5; no firm D call. Sequences were obtained from PBMCs or a T cell subset sorted from them (not recorded which). For the CDR3, the DNA is TGTGCCAGCACCCCAAAACACAGTAGCAATCAGCCCCAGCATTTT. It specifies CASTPKHSSNQPQHF.